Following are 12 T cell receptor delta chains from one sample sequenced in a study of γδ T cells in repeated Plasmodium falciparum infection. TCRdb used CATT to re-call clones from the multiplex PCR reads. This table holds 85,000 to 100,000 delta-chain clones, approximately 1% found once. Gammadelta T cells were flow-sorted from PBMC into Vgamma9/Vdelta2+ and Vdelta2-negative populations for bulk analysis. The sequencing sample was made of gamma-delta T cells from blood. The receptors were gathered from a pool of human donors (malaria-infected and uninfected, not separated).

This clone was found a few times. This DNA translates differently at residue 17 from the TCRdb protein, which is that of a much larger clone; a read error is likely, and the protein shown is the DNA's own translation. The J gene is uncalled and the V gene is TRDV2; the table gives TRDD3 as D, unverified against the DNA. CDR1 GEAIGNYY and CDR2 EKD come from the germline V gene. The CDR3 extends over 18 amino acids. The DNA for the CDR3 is TGTGCCTGTGACCCGAGCCTTCCTAGCCGTGCTGGGGGTTATAAACTCACCTTT. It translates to CACDPSLPSRAGGYKLTF.

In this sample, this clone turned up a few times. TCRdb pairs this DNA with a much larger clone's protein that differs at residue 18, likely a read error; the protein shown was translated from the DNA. CDR3: CALGELGLPLNSLSLGDSSPKLIF. The DNA for the CDR3 is TGTGCTCTTGGGGAACTAGGATTGCCTTTGAACTCCCTTAGTCTTGGGGATTCCTCCCCTAAACTCATCTTT. The gene calls are TRDV1 and TRDJ1; possibly TRDD3 for D (6 bases). Here the J gene came from matching the DNA to germline, since TCRdb omits it. CDR1 is TSWWSYY, CDR2 QGS, per germline. The ends were cut back, 0 bases at V and 7 bases at J, with 42 bases in the middle. There are 24 residues in the CDR3.

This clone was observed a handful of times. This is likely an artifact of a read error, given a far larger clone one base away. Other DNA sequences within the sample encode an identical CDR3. CDR3 amino acids: CASPLNVLGDILELIF. The CDR3 DNA follows: TGTGCCTCTCCCCTCAATGTACTGGGGGATATATTGGAACTCATCTTT. The chain carries TRDV2 and TRDJ1, with 11 bases that match TRDD3. No J segment appears in TCRdb, so it was assigned here by matching the sequence to germline. The germline CDR1 and CDR2 sequences are GEAIGNYY and EKD. The CDR3 contains 16 residues. The ends lost 8 bases at V and 9 bases at J; junction bases unmatched: 19.

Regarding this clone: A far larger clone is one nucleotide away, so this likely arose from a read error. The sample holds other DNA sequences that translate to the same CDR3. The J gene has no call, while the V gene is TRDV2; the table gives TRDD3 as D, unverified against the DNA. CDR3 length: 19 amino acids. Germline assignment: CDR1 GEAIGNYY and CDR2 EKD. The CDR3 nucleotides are TGTGCCTGTGACACCGTGGAGGGAACAGGTCCCTGGGACACCCGACAGATGTTCTTC. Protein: CACDTVEGTGPWDTRQMFF.

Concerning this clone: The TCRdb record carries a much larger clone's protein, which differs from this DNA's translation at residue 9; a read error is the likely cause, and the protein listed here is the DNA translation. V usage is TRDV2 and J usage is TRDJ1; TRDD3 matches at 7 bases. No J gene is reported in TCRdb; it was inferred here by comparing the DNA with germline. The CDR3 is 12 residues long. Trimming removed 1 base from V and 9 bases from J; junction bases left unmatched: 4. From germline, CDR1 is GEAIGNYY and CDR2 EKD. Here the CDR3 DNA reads TGTGCCTGTGACACTGGGGATAAGCAACTCATCTTT. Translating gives CACDTGDKQLIF.

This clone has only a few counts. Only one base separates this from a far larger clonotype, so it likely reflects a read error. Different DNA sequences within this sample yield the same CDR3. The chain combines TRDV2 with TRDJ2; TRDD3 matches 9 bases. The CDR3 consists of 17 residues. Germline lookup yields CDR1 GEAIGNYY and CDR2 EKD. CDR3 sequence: CACDTVGDNGLTAQLFF. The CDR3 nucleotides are TGTGCCTGTGACACGGTGGGGGATAACGGCTTGACAGCACAGCTCTTCTTT.

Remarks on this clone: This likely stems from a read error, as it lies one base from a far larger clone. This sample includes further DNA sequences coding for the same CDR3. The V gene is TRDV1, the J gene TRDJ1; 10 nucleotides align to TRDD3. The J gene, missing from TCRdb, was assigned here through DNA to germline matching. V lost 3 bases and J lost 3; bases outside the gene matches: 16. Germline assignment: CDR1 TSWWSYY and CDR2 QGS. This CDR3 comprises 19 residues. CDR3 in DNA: TGTGCTCTTGGGGAGAGTCCTCGTACTGGGGGATGTAATTCCGATAAACTCATCTTT. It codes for CALGESPRTGGCNSDKLIF.

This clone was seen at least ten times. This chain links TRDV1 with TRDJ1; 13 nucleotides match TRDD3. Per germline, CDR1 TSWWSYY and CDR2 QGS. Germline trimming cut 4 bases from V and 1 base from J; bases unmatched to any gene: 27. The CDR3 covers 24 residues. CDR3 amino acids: CALGGALYRALGDTRNGPTDKLIF. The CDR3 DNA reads TGTGCTCTTGGGGGAGCCCTGTATCGGGCACTGGGGGATACGCGCAATGGACCCACCGATAAACTCATCTTT.

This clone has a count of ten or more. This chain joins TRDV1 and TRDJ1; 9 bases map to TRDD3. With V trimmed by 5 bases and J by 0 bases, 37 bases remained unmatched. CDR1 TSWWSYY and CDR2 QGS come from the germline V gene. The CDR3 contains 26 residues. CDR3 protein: CALGTPSPARLILGDPGPFYTDKLIF. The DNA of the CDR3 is TGTGCTCTTGGGACCCCATCCCCCGCCCGCCTCATACTGGGGGACCCAGGGCCCTTCTACACCGATAAACTCATCTTT.

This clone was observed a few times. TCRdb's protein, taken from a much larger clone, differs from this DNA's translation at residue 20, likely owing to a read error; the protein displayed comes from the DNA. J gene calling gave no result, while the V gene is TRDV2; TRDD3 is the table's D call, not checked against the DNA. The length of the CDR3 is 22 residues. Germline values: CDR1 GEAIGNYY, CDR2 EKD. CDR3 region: CACDTVRGDTHRRPSYTDKPIF. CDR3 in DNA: TGTGCCTGTGACACCGTTCGGGGGGATACGCACCGGAGGCCTTCGTACACCGATAAACCCATCTTT.

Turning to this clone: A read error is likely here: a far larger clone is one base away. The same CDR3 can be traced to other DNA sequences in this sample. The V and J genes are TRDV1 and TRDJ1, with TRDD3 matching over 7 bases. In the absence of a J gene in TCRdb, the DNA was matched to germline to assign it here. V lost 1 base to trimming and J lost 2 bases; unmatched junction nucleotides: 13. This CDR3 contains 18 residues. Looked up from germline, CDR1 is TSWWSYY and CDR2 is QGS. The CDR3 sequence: CALGEPLLGNSYTDKLIF. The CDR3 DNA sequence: TGTGCTCTTGGGGAACCGCTACTGGGGAACTCGTATACCGATAAACTCATCTTT.

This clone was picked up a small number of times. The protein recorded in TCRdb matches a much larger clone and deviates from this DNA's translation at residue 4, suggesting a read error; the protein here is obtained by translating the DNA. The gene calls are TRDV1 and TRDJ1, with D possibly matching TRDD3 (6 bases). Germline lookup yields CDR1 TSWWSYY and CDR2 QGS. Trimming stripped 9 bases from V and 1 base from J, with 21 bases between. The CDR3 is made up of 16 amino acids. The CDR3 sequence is CALKEAGVGVTDKLIF. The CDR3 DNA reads TGTGCTCTGAAGGAAGCAGGGGTGGGGGTCACCGATAAACTCATCTTT.